The clone carrying this TCR beta chain was observed a few times. Its antigen is as yet unknown. This sample was included in a study of cytomegalovirus exposure and HLA in healthy donors. The study, taken as a whole, reports: Equally common other TCR beta chains were less clonally expanded than HLA-associated ones, a later analysis found. It emerged from a later analysis that several of the most significant clusters appeared to be linked to common viral pathogens. Exclusion as indistinguishable affected some V segments, including TRBV6-2 and TRBV6-3.

PCR was performed using 60 Vbeta and 13 Jbeta primers. Produced via immunoSEQ multiplex PCR; TCRdb's table is partial and in-frame only. The data show about 120,000 clones, 75% to 85% seen once. From germline, CDR1 is WSHSY and CDR2 SAAADI. Trimming left V 6 bases short and J 2 bases short, with 10 bases between. The CDR3 is 13 amino acids. The V and J genes are TRBV10-2 and TRBJ1-1; D uncertain. The sequencing input was PBMCs. This receptor was taken from a man younger than 45 in good health and CMV-seropositive. DNA for the CDR3: TGCGCCAGCAGATTAACAGCCAACACTGAAGCTTTCTTT. Its protein is CASRLTANTEAFF.